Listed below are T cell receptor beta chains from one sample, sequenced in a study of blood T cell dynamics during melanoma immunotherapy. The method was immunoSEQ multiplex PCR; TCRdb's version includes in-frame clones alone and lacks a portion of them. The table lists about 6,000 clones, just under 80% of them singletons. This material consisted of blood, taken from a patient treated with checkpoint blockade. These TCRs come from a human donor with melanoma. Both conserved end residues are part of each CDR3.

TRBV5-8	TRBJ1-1	CASSLEDFGTEAFF
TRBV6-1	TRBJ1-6	CASSLGQGIWSPLHF
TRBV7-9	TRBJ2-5	CASSLAGTEETQYF
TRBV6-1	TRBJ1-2	CASSLIREGGYTF
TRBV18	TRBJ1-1	CASSPQGKNTEAFF
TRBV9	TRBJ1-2	CASSVAAENYGYTF
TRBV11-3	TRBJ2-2	CASSPRQGPRTGELFF
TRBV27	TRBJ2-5	CASSLRQGMPTTQYF
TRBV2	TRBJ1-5	CASSVKREHPYNQPQHF
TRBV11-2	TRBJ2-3	CASSYVTDTQYF
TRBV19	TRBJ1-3	CATLDRGIGNTIYF
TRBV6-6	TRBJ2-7	CASQNRGPPYEQYF
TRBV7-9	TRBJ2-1	CASSGQQSLISYNEQFF
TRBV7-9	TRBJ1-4	CASSLETSEKLFF
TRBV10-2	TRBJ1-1	CASSNPGGTPEAFF
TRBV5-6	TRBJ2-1	CASGLGLNSYNEQFF
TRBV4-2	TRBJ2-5	CASSQGDSSGGASETQYF
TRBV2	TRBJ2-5	CASRPQAETQYF
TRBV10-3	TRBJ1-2	CAISDGTGGGPYGYTF
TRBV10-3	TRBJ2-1	CAISDGRNNEQFF
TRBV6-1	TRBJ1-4	CASSEGYANEKLFF
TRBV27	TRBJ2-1	CASSIQGNEQFF
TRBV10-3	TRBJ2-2	CAILDTGELFF
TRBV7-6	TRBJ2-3	CASSSLDSPNTQYF
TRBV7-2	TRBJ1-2	CASSSASWGLYGYTF
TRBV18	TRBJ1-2	CASSRQEDYGYTF
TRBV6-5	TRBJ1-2	CASRNPGHYYGYTF
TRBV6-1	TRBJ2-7	CASSDQQGATYEQYF
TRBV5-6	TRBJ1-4	CASSFMGSGEKLFF
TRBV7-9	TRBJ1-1	CASSSLSGIEAFF
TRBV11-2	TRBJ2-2	CASSATGTAGELFF
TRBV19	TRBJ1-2	CASSYRRNYGYTF
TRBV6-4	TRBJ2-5	CASSEGGRETQYF
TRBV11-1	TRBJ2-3	CASSLGARDSTDTQYF
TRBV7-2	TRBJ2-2	CASSLSGGPAGELFF
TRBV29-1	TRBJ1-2	CSVDEEGEAGYTF
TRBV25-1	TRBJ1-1	CASSQGTEAFF
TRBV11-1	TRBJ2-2	CASSISGGFLGELFF
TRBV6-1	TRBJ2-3	CASSAQRLAGSYTQYF
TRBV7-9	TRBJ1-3	CASSKGQVSGNTIYF
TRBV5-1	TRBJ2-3	CASSLIAGGTTDTQYF
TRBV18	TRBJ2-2	CASQGRGSGPQENTGELFF
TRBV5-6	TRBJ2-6	CASSLVTSGANVLTF
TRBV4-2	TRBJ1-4	CASRTGPNEKLFF
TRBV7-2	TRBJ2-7	CASSAEDRGINEQYF
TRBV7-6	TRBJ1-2	CASSEAGSSYGYTF
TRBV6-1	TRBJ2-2	CASSEGRLAGLTGELFF
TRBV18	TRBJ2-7	CASSLLAGGRSYEQYF
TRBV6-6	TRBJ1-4	CASRGGEKLFF
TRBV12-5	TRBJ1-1	CASTRGWTEAFF
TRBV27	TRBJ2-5	CASSPGTNQETQYF
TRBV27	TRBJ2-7	CASSSGTTLYEQYF
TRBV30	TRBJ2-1	CAWSVLLAGPYNEQFF